The T cell receptor beta chain under discussion was sequenced for a study of early stage breast cancer tumors. Findings and caveats of the study: Functional markers like CD4, CD8 and FOXP3 were missed in bulk sequencing. Most shared enriched TCRB sequences were commonly generated ones. Tumors had roughly 2.3-fold higher T cell density and higher clonality than adjacent normal breast tissue.

For this clone: What it recognizes is unknown.

Each sample had two DNA replicates, roughly 0.5 ug blood or around 1.5 ug tissue. The method was immunoSEQ multiplex PCR; TCRdb's version includes in-frame clones alone and lacks a portion of them. This repertoire shows about 72,000 clones, 79% found once; its top ten account for roughly 3%. The material sequenced was blood. The source of this sequence is a person in their 60s with breast cancer.

The DNA for the CDR3 is TGTGCCACTGTACCCCCCCTGGGGCGGGAGATCACAGATACGCAGTATTTT. Its translation: CATVPPLGREITDTQYF. The rearrangement uses TRBV28 and TRBJ2-3; 7 positions agree with TRBD2. This CDR3 comprises 17 residues. Trimming removed 10 bases from V and 2 bases from J; junction bases left unmatched: 18. Germline-derived CDR1 and CDR2 are MDHEN and SYDVKM.